This T cell receptor beta chain came from a study of tumor-infiltrating lymphocytes in primary liver carcinoma. Background on the study: Regardless of tissue type, samples showed similar yields of roughly 3.65 to 8 million productive TCRbeta reads.

Synthesis of TCR beta cDNA was carried out from 500 ng total RNA with a constant-region primer. Libraries covering TCR beta were generated through three nested multiplex PCR rounds (using a slightly modified ARM-PCR). Both of the initial two PCR rounds ran for about 9 cycles and employed TRBV1-TRBV30 forward primers alongside a C-beta reverse primer. TCRdb passed the multiplex PCR reads through MiXCR, listing each CDR3 protein once. The repertoire holds approximately 340,000 distinct CDR3 sequences, with 65% as singletons. The source of the blood RNA was unsorted whole blood, and germline DNA was extracted as well. The germline V gene has CDR1 SGHNT and CDR2 YYREEE (reference sequence). The CDR3 totals 13 residues. V lost 2 bases to trimming and J lost 3 bases, with 6 bases between them. The table lists this clonotype with many counts.

J is TRBJ1-5 and V is TRBV5-4, with D unresolved. The source of this sequence is a man aged 40-50 years with primary liver carcinoma and hepatitis B virus infection. The sequenced material came from peripheral blood. The CDR3 sequence is CASSFGINQPQHF. The DNA for the CDR3 is TGTGCCAGCAGCTTCGGGATCAATCAGCCCCAGCATTTT.